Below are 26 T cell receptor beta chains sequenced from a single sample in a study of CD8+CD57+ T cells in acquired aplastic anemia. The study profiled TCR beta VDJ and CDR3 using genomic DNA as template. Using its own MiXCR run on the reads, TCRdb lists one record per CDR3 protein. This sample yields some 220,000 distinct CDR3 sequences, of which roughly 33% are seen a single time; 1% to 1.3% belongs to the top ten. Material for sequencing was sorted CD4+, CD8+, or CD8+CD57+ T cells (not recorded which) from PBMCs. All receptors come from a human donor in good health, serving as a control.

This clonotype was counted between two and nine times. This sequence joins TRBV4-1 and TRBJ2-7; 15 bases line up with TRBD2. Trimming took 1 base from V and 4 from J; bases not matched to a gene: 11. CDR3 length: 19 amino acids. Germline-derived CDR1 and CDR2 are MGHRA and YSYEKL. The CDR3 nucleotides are TGCGCCAGCAGCCAAGTTCGAAGGACTAGCGGGGGGGCCGGATACGAGCAGTACTTC. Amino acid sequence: CASSQVRRTSGGAGYEQYF.

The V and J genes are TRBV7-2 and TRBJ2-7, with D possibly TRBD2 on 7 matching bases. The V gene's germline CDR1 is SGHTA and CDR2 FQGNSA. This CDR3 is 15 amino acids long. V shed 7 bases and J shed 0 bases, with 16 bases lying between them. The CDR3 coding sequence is TGTGCCAGCACCCGAGGGGGGGGGGCCTCCTACGAGCAGTACTTC. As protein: CASTRGGGASYEQYF. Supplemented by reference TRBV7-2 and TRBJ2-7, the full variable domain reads GAGVSQSPSNKVTEKGKDVELRCDPISGHTALYWYRQSLGQGLEFLIYFQGNSAPDKSGLPSDRFSAERTGGSVSTLTIQRTQQEDSAVYLCASTRGGGASYEQYFGPGTRLTVT.

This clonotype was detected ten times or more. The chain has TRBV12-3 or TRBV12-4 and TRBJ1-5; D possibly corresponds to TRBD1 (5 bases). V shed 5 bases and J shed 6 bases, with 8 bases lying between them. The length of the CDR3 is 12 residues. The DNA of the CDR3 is TGTGCCAGCAGTCCAGGGTCTCAGCCCCAGCATTTT. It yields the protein CASSPGSQPQHF.

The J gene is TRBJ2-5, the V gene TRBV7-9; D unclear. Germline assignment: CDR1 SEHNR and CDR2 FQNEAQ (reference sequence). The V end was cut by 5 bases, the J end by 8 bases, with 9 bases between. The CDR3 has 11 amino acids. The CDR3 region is CASSPSATQYF. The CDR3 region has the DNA TGTGCCAGCAGCCCATCGGCCACCCAGTACTTC.

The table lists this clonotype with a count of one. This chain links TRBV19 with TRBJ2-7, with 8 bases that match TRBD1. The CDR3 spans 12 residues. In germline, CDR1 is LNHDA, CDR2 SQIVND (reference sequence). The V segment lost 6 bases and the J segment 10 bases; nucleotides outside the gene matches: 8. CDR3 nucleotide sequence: TGTGCCAGTAGCCCGGGACAGGCAGGTCAGTACTTC. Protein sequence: CASSPGQAGQYF.

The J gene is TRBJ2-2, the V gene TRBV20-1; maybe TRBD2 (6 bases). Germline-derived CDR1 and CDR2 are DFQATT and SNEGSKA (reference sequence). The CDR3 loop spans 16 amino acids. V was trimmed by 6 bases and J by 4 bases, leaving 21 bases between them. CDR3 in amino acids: CSAPVFGARGTGELFF. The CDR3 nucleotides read TGCAGTGCGCCGGTCTTTGGGGCGCGGGGCACCGGGGAGCTGTTTTTT.

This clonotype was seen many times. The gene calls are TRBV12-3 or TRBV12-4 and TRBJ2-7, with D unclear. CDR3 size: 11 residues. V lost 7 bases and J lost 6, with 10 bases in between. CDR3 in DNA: TGTGCCAGCACCCTATTAGGCGAGCAGTACTTC. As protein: CASTLLGEQYF.

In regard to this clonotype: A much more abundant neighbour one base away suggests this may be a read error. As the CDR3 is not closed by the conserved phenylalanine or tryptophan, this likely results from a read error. CDR3 bases: TGTGCCTGGAGGCGGGATCCTAACTATGGCTACACCCTC. Translated, it gives CAWRRDPNYGYTL. This chain connects TRBV30 to TRBJ1-2; D gene uncertain. V was cut by 3 bases and J by 0 bases, with 8 bases left in between. Germline V gene lookup returns CDR1 GTSNPN and CDR2 SVGIG (reference sequence). The CDR3 has 13 amino acids.

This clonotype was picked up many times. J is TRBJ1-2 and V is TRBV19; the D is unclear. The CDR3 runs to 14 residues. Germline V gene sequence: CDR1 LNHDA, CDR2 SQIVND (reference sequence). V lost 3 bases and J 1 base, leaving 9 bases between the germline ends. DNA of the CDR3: TGTGCCAGTAGTATCTCCCACGGTAACTATGGCTACACCTTC. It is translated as CASSISHGNYGYTF.

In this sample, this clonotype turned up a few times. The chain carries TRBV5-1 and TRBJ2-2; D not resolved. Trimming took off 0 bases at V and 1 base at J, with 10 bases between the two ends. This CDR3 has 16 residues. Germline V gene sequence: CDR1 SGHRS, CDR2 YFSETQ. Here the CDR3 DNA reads TGCGCCAGCAGCTTGGGCCGGGCCGTGAACACCGGGGAGCTGTTTTTT. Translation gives CASSLGRAVNTGELFF.

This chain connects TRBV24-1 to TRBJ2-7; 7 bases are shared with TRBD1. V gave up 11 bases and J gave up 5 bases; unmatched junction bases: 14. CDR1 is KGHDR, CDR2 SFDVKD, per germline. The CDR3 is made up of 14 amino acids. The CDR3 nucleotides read TGTGCCAGTAGCACGAGGGGGCTAGGCGACGAGCAGTACTTC. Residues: CASSTRGLGDEQYF.

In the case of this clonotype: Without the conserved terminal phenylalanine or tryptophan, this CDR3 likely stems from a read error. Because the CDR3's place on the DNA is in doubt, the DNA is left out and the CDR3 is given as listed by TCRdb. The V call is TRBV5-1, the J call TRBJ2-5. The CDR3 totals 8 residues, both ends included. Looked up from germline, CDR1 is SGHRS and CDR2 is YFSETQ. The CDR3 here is CASTPYPY.

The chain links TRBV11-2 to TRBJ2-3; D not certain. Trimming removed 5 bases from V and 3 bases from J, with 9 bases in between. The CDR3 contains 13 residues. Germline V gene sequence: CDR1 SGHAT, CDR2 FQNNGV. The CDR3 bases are TGTGCCAGCAGCCCCCCGGCTACAGATACGCAGTATTTT. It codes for CASSPPATDTQYF.

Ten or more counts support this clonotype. The CDR3 region is CSAKGQSGENYGYTF. As DNA, the CDR3 is TGCAGTGCTAAGGGACAGTCAGGTGAAAACTATGGCTACACCTTC. The chain recombines TRBV20-1 with TRBJ1-2, with TRBD1 identical over 7 bases. V trimming: 4 bases; J trimming: 2 bases; junction bases outside the gene matches: 10. This CDR3 contains 15 residues. Germline assignment: CDR1 DFQATT and CDR2 SNEGSKA (reference sequence).

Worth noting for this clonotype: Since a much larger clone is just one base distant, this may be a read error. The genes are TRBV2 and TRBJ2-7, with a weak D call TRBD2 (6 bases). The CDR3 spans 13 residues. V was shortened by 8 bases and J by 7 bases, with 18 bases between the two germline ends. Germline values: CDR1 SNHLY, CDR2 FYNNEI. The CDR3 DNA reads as TGTGCCAGCGGAAGGGTGGAGGGGAGTGAGCAGTACTTC. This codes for CASGRVEGSEQYF. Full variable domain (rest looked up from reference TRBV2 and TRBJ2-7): EPEVTQTPSHQVTQMGQEVILRCVPISNHLYFYWYRQILGQKVEFLVSFYNNEISEKSEIFDDQFSVERPDGSNFTLKIRSTKLEDSAMYFCASGRVEGSEQYFGPGTRLTVT.

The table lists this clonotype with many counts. Here the CDR3 reads CASSYSPRGYYEQYF. In DNA, the CDR3 is TGTGCCAGCAGTTACTCGCCCAGGGGTTACTACGAGCAGTACTTC. The rearrangement uses TRBV6-5 and TRBJ2-7; D might be TRBD1 (6 bases). V shed 0 bases and J shed 3 bases, with 12 bases lying between them. Germline V lookup: CDR1 MNHEY, CDR2 SVGAGI. The CDR3 is 15 residues long.

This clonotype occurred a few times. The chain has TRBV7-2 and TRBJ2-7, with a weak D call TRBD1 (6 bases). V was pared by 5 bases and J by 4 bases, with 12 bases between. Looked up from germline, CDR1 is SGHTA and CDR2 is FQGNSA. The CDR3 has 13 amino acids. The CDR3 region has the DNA TGTGCCAGCAGCATAAGGACAGAGTACGAGCAGTACTTC. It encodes CASSIRTEYEQYF. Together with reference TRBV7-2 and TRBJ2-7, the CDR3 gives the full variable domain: GAGVSQSPSNKVTEKGKDVELRCDPISGHTALYWYRQSLGQGLEFLIYFQGNSAPDKSGLPSDRFSAERTGGSVSTLTIQRTQQEDSAVYLCASSIRTEYEQYFGPGTRLTVT.

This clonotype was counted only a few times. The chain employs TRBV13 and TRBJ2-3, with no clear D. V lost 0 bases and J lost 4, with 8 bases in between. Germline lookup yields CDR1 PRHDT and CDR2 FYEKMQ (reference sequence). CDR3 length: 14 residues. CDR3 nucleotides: TGTGCCAGCAGCTTAGGAGGCTCCCCAGATACGCAGTATTTT. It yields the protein CASSLGGSPDTQYF.

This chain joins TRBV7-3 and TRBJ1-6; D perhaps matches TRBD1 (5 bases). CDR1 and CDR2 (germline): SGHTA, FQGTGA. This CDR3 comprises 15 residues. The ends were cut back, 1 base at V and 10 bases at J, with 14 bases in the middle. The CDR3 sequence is CASSLRGRDRSPLHF. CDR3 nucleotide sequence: TGTGCCAGCAGCTTAAGGGGCAGGGATCGCTCACCCCTCCACTTT.

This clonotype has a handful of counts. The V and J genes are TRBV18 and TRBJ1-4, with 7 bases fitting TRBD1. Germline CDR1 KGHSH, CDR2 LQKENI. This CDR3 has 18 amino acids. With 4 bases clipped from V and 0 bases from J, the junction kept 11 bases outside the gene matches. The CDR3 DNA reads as TGTGCCAGCTCACTAAGACAGGGCCTGATTGCAACTAATGAAAAACTGTTTTTT. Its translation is CASSLRQGLIATNEKLFF.

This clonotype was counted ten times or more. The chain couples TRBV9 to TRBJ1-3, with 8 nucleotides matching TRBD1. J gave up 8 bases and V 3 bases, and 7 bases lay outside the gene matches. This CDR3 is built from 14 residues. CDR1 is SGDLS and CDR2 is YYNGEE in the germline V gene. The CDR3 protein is CASSGTDRADTIYF. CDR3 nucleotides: TGTGCCAGCAGCGGAACGGACAGGGCGGACACCATATATTTT.

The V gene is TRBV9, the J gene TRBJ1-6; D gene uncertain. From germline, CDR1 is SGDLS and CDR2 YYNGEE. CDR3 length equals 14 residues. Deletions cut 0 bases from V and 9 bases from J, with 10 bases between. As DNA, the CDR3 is TGTGCCAGCAGCGTAGGGGATAAGATTTCACCCCTCCACTTT. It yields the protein CASSVGDKISPLHF. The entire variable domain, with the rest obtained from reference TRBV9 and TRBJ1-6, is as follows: DSGVTQTPKHLITATGQRVTLRCSPRSGDLSVYWYQQSLDQGLQFLIQYYNGEERAKGNILERFSAQQFPDLHSELNLSSLELGDSALYFCASSVGDKISPLHFGNGTRLTVT.

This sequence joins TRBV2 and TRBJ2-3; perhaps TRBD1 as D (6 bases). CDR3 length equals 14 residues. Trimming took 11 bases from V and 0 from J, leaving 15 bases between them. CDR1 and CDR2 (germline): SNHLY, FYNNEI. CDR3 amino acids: CAWSDGTSTDTQYF. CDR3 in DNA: TGTGCCTGGAGTGACGGGACAAGCACAGATACGCAGTATTTT.

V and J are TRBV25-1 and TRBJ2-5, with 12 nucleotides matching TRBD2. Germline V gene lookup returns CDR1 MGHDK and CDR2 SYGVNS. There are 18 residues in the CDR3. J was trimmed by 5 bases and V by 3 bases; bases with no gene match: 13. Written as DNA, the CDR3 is TGTGCCAGCAGTGACCCGCGAACGGGACTAGCGGGCGAGGAGACCCAGTACTTC. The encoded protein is CASSDPRTGLAGEETQYF. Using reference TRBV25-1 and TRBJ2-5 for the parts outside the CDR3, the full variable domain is EADIYQTPRYLVIGTGKKITLECSQTMGHDKMYWYQQDPGMELHLIHYSYGVNSTEKGDLSSESTVSRIRTEHFPLTLESARPSHTSQYLCASSDPRTGLAGEETQYFGPGTRLLVL.

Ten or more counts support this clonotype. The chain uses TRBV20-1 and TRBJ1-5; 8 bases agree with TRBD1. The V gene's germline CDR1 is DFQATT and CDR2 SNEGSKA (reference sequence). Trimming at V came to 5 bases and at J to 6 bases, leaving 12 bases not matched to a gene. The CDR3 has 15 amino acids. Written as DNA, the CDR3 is TGCAGTGCTGCTAGAACCGACAGGGGTGGTCAGCCCCAGCATTTT. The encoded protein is CSAARTDRGGQPQHF.

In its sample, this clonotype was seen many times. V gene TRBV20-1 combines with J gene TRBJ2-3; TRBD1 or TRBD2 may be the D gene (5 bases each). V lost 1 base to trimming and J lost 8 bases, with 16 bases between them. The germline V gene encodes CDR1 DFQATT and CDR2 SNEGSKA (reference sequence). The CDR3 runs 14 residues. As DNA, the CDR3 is TGCAGTGCTAGAGTTGACTATAGGGGCGGTACGCAGTATTTT. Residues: CSARVDYRGGTQYF.